Below, 30 T cell receptor beta chains from the same sample are listed, as sequenced in a study of cytomegalovirus exposure and HLA in healthy donors. PCR employed 60 Vbeta and 13 Jbeta primers. Method: immunoSEQ multiplex PCR; TCRdb's copy keeps in-frame clones and lacks some. Of some 80,000 clones detected, about four fifths appear once; the ten largest clones hold 1.5% to 2%. Sequenced material: PBMCs. Receptors originate from a man aged 35-49 years in good health and CMV-seronegative.

The V call is TRBV21-1, the J call TRBJ1-2. TRBV21-1 is a pseudogene locus. CDR3 length: 14 residues. In DNA, the CDR3 is TGTGCCAGTATCTTACCTCCGAACCTTGAGGGCTACACCTTC. Translated, it gives CASILPPNLEGYTF.

This rearrangement joins TRBV5-1 to TRBJ1-2; possible D gene TRBD1, 6 bases. The CDR3 is made up of 13 amino acids. With 4 bases removed from V and 4 bases from J, the gap between germline ends came to 11 bases. CDR1 SGHRS and CDR2 YFSETQ come from the germline V gene. CDR3 nucleotides: TGCGCCAGCAGCCAGGGGCGGCTCTATGGCTACACCTTC. It codes for CASSQGRLYGYTF. The entire variable domain, with the rest obtained from reference TRBV5-1 and TRBJ1-2, is as follows: KAGVTQTPRYLIKTRGQQVTLSCSPISGHRSVSWYQQTPGQGLQFLFEYFSETQRNKGNFPGRFSGRQFSNSRSEMNVSTLELGDSALYLCASSQGRLYGYTFGSGTRLTVV.

The gene calls are TRBV28 and TRBJ1-5, with D possibly being TRBD1 (6 bases). From germline, CDR1 is MDHEN and CDR2 SYDVKM. The V and J ends lost 5 bases and 3 bases respectively, with 8 bases between them. The CDR3 totals 13 residues. For the CDR3, the DNA is TGTGCCAGCAGTCGACAGGTCAATCAGCCCCAGCATTTT. It codes for CASSRQVNQPQHF.

The chain employs TRBV6-1 and TRBJ2-2, with 10 bases fitting TRBD1. Per germline, CDR1 MNHNS and CDR2 SASEGT. The length of the CDR3 is 13 residues. Trimming took 10 bases from V and 4 from J; bases not matched to a gene: 3. This CDR3 is CATGQGFTGELFF. The DNA of the CDR3 is TGTGCCACGGGACAGGGGTTCACCGGGGAGCTGTTTTTT.

This clone has more than one count but fewer than ten. The chain joins TRBV15 to TRBJ2-7, with D unresolved. Deletions cut 0 bases from V and 3 bases from J, with 12 bases between. This CDR3 is built from 15 residues. Germline V gives CDR1 LNHNV, CDR2 YYDKDF (reference sequence). The CDR3 reads CATSRDLSSNYEQYF. In nucleotides, the CDR3 is TGTGCCACCAGCAGAGATTTGAGTTCGAACTACGAGCAGTACTTC. The variable domain in full, completed from reference TRBV15 and TRBJ2-7, reads DAMVIQNPRYQVTQFGKPVTLSCSQTLNHNVMYWYQQKSSQAPKLLFHYYDKDFNNEADTPDNFQSRRPNTSFCFLDIRSPGLGDTAMYLCATSRDLSSNYEQYFGPGTRLTVT.

The rearrangement uses TRBV19 and TRBJ1-1; no definite D call. Germline values: CDR1 LNHDA, CDR2 SQIVND (reference sequence). V gave up 3 bases and J gave up 0 bases, with 8 bases separating them. CDR3 length equals 14 residues. The CDR3 region is CASSIVAMNTEAFF. The CDR3 DNA reads as TGTGCCAGTAGTATTGTGGCCATGAACACTGAAGCTTTCTTT.

V usage is TRBV28 and J usage is TRBJ1-1; D gene uncertain. CDR1 and CDR2 (germline): MDHEN, SYDVKM. The CDR3 contains 14 residues. The ends were cut back, 6 bases at V and 5 bases at J, with 16 bases in the middle. CDR3 sequence (DNA): TGTGCCAGCAGAAGTCCCCTAGGAGGGACTGAAGCTTTCTTT. Amino acids: CASRSPLGGTEAFF.

The V call is TRBV2, the J call TRBJ1-4, with 8 bases lining up with TRBD1. CDR3 length: 15 amino acids. CDR1 is SNHLY, CDR2 FYNNEI, per germline. V trimming: 0 bases; J trimming: 7 bases; junction bases outside the gene matches: 4. Here the CDR3 DNA reads TGTGCCAGCAGTGAAGCCCCAGGGGGCATTGAAAAACTGTTTTTT. Its translation: CASSEAPGGIEKLFF.

This sequence joins TRBV18 and TRBJ1-1; 7 bases agree with TRBD1. Germline V lookup: CDR1 KGHSH, CDR2 LQKENI. The CDR3 runs to 15 residues. V lost 4 bases to trimming and J lost 0 bases; unmatched junction nucleotides: 5. CDR3 nucleotide sequence: TGTGCCAGCTCACGATCCACAGGGGTGAACACTGAAGCTTTCTTT. It translates to CASSRSTGVNTEAFF. Looking up the rest from reference TRBV18 and TRBJ1-1 gives the full variable domain: NAGVMQNPRHLVRRRGQEARLRCSPMKGHSHVYWYRQLPEEGLKFMVYLQKENIIDESGMPKERFSAEFPKEGPSILRIQQVVRGDSAAYFCASSRSTGVNTEAFFGQGTRLTVV.

This chain connects TRBV9 to TRBJ1-3; 9 nucleotides match TRBD1. Germline CDR1 SGDLS, CDR2 YYNGEE. This CDR3 comprises 15 residues. The junction had 7 bases not matched to a gene; V was cut back by 4 bases and J by 5 bases. The DNA for the CDR3 is TGTGCCAGCAGCCCAAGGACAGGGGAGAGAAACACCATATATTTT. It yields the protein CASSPRTGERNTIYF.

The chain joins TRBV27 to TRBJ1-5; D call uncertain. There are 12 residues in the CDR3. CDR1 MNHEY and CDR2 SMNVEV come from the germline V gene (reference sequence). The V end was cut by 5 bases, the J end by 6 bases, with 8 bases between. CDR3 loop: CASSPPGQPQHF. CDR3 coding DNA: TGTGCCAGCAGTCCCCCGGGTCAGCCCCAGCATTTT.

V and J are TRBV7-8 and TRBJ2-7; 9 positions match TRBD1. V gave up 0 bases and J gave up 7 bases; unmatched junction bases: 19. There are 19 residues in the CDR3. Per the germline V gene, CDR1 is SGHVS and CDR2 is FQNEAQ. The CDR3 loop reads CASSLAAAGQGRPKMEQYF. CDR3 bases: TGTGCCAGCAGCTTAGCTGCCGCAGGACAGGGGAGACCCAAAATGGAGCAGTACTTC.

This clone has a single count. The V and J genes are TRBV7-9 and TRBJ2-7, with 10 bases aligning to TRBD1. CDR1 and CDR2 from the germline V gene are SEHNR and FQNEAQ (reference sequence). J lost 3 bases, V lost 5 bases, and 10 bases had no gene match. CDR3 length equals 16 residues. The CDR3: CASSQTGGGLGYEQYF. The DNA of the CDR3 is TGTGCCAGCAGCCAGACAGGGGGCGGCCTCGGCTACGAGCAGTACTTC.

The chain uses TRBV28 and TRBJ1-2; 7 bases are shared with TRBD1. The CDR3 has 18 amino acids. J was trimmed by 3 bases and V by 2 bases; bases with no gene match: 15. The germline CDR1 and CDR2 sequences are MDHEN and SYDVKM. The CDR3 protein is CASSLRAATGRLHYGYTF. The DNA of the CDR3 is TGTGCCAGCAGTTTAAGGGCCGCGACAGGGCGGCTCCACTATGGCTACACCTTC.

The gene calls are TRBV6-6 and TRBJ1-4, with 11 bases lining up with TRBD1. Germline trimming cut 6 bases from V and 7 bases from J; bases unmatched to any gene: 4. Germline values: CDR1 MNHNY, CDR2 SVGAGI (reference sequence). This CDR3 has 14 residues. The chain's CDR3 is CASSSGQGGEKLFF. As DNA, the CDR3 is TGTGCCAGCAGCTCGGGACAGGGGGGTGAAAAACTGTTTTTT.

The genes are TRBV19 and TRBJ2-1; TRBD2 matches at 9 bases. From germline, CDR1 is LNHDA and CDR2 SQIVND (reference sequence). The CDR3 totals 15 residues. Trimming cost V 8 bases and J 4 bases; bases outside gene matches: 9. The CDR3 region has the DNA TGTGCCAGTTCGCAGACTAGCGGAGATTACAATGAGCAGTTCTTC. Its protein product is CASSQTSGDYNEQFF.

In nucleotides, the CDR3 is TGTGCCAGCAGTCTCAGAGCGGGAGGGTGGACAGATACGCAGTATTTT. Encoded protein: CASSLRAGGWTDTQYF. The gene calls are TRBV9 and TRBJ2-3; 10 positions agree with TRBD2. The CDR3 runs to 16 residues. Trimming took 5 bases from V and 3 from J; bases not matched to a gene: 9. Germline loops: CDR1 SGDLS, CDR2 YYNGEE. The complete variable domain, with remaining parts taken from reference TRBV9 and TRBJ2-3, reads DSGVTQTPKHLITATGQRVTLRCSPRSGDLSVYWYQQSLDQGLQFLIQYYNGEERAKGNILERFSAQQFPDLHSELNLSSLELGDSALYFCASSLRAGGWTDTQYFGPGTRLTVL.

V is TRBV10-3 and J is TRBJ2-1, with 8 positions matching TRBD2. J lost 4 bases, V lost 3 bases, and 2 bases had no gene match. The CDR3 covers 14 residues. Germline-derived CDR1 and CDR2 are ENHRY and SYGVKD. The CDR3 is CAISESGSYNEQFF. In DNA, the CDR3 is TGTGCCATCAGTGAAAGCGGGAGTTACAATGAGCAGTTCTTC.

The chain employs TRBV30 and TRBJ1-1, with D possibly being TRBD1 (5 bases). This CDR3 has 14 residues. The germline V gene encodes CDR1 GTSNPN and CDR2 SVGIG (reference sequence). Trimming removed 5 bases from V and 5 bases from J, with 18 bases in between. CDR3 nucleotide sequence: TGTGCCTGGTCCTCCACGAGCGGGGGGACTGAAGCTTTCTTT. It codes for CAWSSTSGGTEAFF.

The rearrangement links TRBV30 to TRBJ2-7, with 9 bases identical to TRBD2. V was pared by 6 bases and J by 7 bases, with 22 bases of the junction left unmatched. CDR1 is GTSNPN, CDR2 SVGIG, per germline (reference sequence). This CDR3 comprises 17 residues. CDR3 protein: CACTGGALAGVTLEQYF. In DNA form, the CDR3 reads TGTGCCTGTACTGGGGGGGCCTTAGCGGGAGTTACCTTGGAGCAGTACTTC.

The V gene is TRBV7-9, the J gene TRBJ2-5, with D unclear. Judging by the DNA end, TRBJ2-7 fits better; the J call may be wrong. In germline, CDR1 is SEHNR, CDR2 FQNEAQ (reference sequence). The CDR3 has 11 amino acids. CDR3 sequence: CASSSFYEQYF. The CDR3 nucleotides are TGTGCCAGCAGCTCCTTCTACGAGCAGTACTTC.

The genes are TRBV25-1 and TRBJ2-1, with a tentative D call TRBD1 (8 bases). The CDR3 sequence is 14 residues long. Germline V gives CDR1 MGHDK, CDR2 SYGVNS. The V end was cut by 6 bases, the J end by 8 bases, with 17 bases between. CDR3 region: CASSRQGRGDEQFF. In nucleotides, the CDR3 is TGTGCCAGCAGCCGACAGGGGAGGGGGGATGAGCAGTTCTTC.

The rearrangement uses TRBV11-2 and TRBJ1-5, with a weak D call TRBD1 (5 bases). The CDR3 loop spans 14 amino acids. Trimming removed 1 base at V and 8 bases at J, with 12 bases between. Germline V CDR1 and CDR2: SGHAT, FQNNGV. CDR3 sequence (DNA): TGTGCCAGCAGCTTAGGGAACACAGGTGAGCCCCAGCATTTT. Translating gives CASSLGNTGEPQHF. The full variable domain, rest sourced from reference TRBV11-2 and TRBJ1-5, is EAGVAQSPRYKIIEKRQSVAFWCNPISGHATLYWYQQILGQGPKLLIQFQNNGVVDDSQLPKDRFSAERLKGVDSTLKIQPAKLEDSAVYLCASSLGNTGEPQHFGDGTRLSIL.

This chain links TRBV9 with TRBJ2-1, with TRBD2 matching 7 bases. V was pared by 0 bases and J by 7 bases, with 4 bases of the junction left unmatched. The CDR3 runs to 14 residues. CDR1 and CDR2 from the germline V gene are SGDLS and YYNGEE. The CDR3: CASSVEASGNEQFF. The CDR3 region has the DNA TGTGCCAGCAGCGTAGAGGCTAGCGGTAATGAGCAGTTCTTC.

This clone showed up just once. The chain links TRBV21-1 to TRBJ1-1. TRBV21-1 is given as a pseudogene. This CDR3 comprises 15 residues. The CDR3 coding sequence is TGTGCCAGCAGCAAAAAGATGAGGACTCACACTGAAGCTTTCTTT. It encodes CASSKKMRTHTEAFF.

This chain uses TRBV5-1 with TRBJ1-4; D is possibly TRBD1 (6 bases). This CDR3 spans 14 amino acids. The ends were cut back, 0 bases at V and 3 bases at J, with 6 bases in the middle. In germline, CDR1 is SGHRS, CDR2 YFSETQ. CDR3 in DNA: TGCGCCAGCAGCTTGGGGACAGCTAATGAAAAACTGTTTTTT. This sequence encodes CASSLGTANEKLFF.

J is TRBJ2-3 and V is TRBV29-1; D uncertain. Germline V gene lookup returns CDR1 SQVTM and CDR2 ANQGSEA. V was shortened by 4 bases and J by 2 bases, with 10 bases between the two germline ends. The CDR3 covers 13 residues. The CDR3, as DNA: TGCAGCGTTGCAATGGGCCTCACAGATACGCAGTATTTT. This sequence encodes CSVAMGLTDTQYF.

CDR3 sequence (DNA): TGTGCCAGTACCAAGACAGGGGGCTTAAGCACTGAAGCTTTCTTT. This codes for CASTKTGGLSTEAFF. This rearrangement joins TRBV19 to TRBJ1-1; TRBD1 matches 10 bases. CDR1 LNHDA and CDR2 SQIVND come from the germline V gene (reference sequence). This CDR3 comprises 15 residues. The J segment lost 4 bases and the V segment lost 7 bases, leaving 9 bases of the junction unmatched.

V is TRBV6-1 and J is TRBJ1-5, with 10 positions matching TRBD1. V shed 4 bases, J shed 2 bases, and the junction held 2 bases outside the gene matches. Germline lookup yields CDR1 MNHNS and CDR2 SASEGT. This CDR3 comprises 15 residues. CDR3: CASSAGTGGNQPQHF. The CDR3 DNA follows: TGTGCCAGCAGTGCCGGGACAGGGGGCAATCAGCCCCAGCATTTT.

The CDR3 loop reads CATSRDPGDGQYF. The CDR3 DNA reads TGTGCCACCAGCAGAGATCCGGGGGACGGGCAGTACTTC. The chain combines TRBV15 with TRBJ2-7; tentative D call: TRBD2 (6 bases). The germline gives CDR1 LNHNV, CDR2 YYDKDF (reference sequence). The V and J ends lost 0 bases and 9 bases respectively, with 12 bases between them. The CDR3 extends over 13 amino acids.